This is a list of T cell receptor beta chains from one sample in a study of human T cells and chemical hapten exposure. Using its own MiXCR run on the RACE reads, TCRdb lists one record per CDR3 protein. The data show tens of thousands of distinct CDR3 sequences, around 9.6% seen once. The sequencing used whole blood, collected in connection with sensitization to the hapten diphenylcyclopropenone (DPC). These receptors were obtained from a woman in her 40s with alopecia areata. Some clones in this sample may be carry-over from other donors' samples. CDR3s include the opening cysteine and the closing phenylalanine or tryptophan. The D gene is left open where the match is weak. The listing skips clone size in some rows; elsewhere it reads once, few, many or a size class.

D: TRBD2; size: -; J: TRBJ2-7; V: TRBV11-2; DNA: TGTGCCAGCAGCTCGGGGGGACTAGCGTGGTACGAGCAGTACTTC; CDR3: CASSSGGLAWYEQYF
D: -; size: many; J: TRBJ2-1; V: TRBV5-1; DNA: TGCGCCAGCAGCATGACTAGGCCGGGTCCTGAGCAGTTCTTC; CDR3: CASSMTRPGPEQFF
D: TRBD1; size: few; J: TRBJ2-2; V: TRBV5-4; DNA: TGTGCCAGCAGCTTGGGCGGGACAGGGAGTTTTACCGGGGAGCTGTTTTTT; CDR3: CASSLGGTGSFTGELFF
D: TRBD1; size: many; J: TRBJ2-2; V: TRBV11-3; DNA: TGTGCCAGCAGCCGCGCTTCGACAGGGGGTAACGCCGGGGAGCTGTTTTTT; CDR3: CASSRASTGGNAGELFF
D: TRBD1; size: -; J: TRBJ1-1; V: TRBV2; DNA: TGTGCCAGCAGTAGACGGACAGGGGCGAACACTGAAGCTTTCTTT; CDR3: CASSRRTGANTEAFF
D: -; size: many; J: TRBJ2-7; V: TRBV20-1; DNA: TGCAGTGCAGAGGGGGGCGGGGGACTCTATCGGGACGAGCAGTACTTC; CDR3: CSAEGGGGLYRDEQYF
D: -; size: many; J: TRBJ2-4; V: TRBV9; DNA: TGTGCCAGCAGCGTAGGAGGTCTAGCCGGAAACATTCAGTACTTC; CDR3: CASSVGGLAGNIQYF
D: -; size: few; J: TRBJ1-5; V: TRBV10-2; DNA: TGCGCCAGCTCCCGGGAGGGGTATCAGCCCCAGCATTTT; CDR3: CASSREGYQPQHF
D: TRBD2; size: -; J: TRBJ2-5; V: TRBV13; DNA: TGTGCCAGCAGGCCCTTGACTAGCGGTGGATCGGGGACCCAGTACTTC; CDR3: CASRPLTSGGSGTQYF
D: -; size: many; J: TRBJ2-6; V: TRBV14; DNA: TGTGCCAGCAGCCAAGTCCCCTGGTACGGTGAAGGGATTTCTGGGGCCAACGTCCTGACTTTC; CDR3: CASSQVPWYGEGISGANVLTF
D: -; size: -; J: TRBJ1-1; V: TRBV4-1; DNA: TGCGCCAGCAGCCAAGCCGCGATGAACACTGAAGCTTTCTTT; CDR3: CASSQAAMNTEAFF
D: TRBD1; size: many; J: TRBJ2-5; V: TRBV20-1; DNA: TGCAGTGCTCCGGACAGGGGAGAGACCCAGTACTTC; CDR3: CSAPDRGETQYF
D: -; size: many; J: TRBJ2-2; V: TRBV29-1; DNA: TGCAGCGTCGAGGTCCCGAACACCGGGGAGCTGTTTTTT; CDR3: CSVEVPNTGELFF
D: -; size: -; J: TRBJ2-7; V: TRBV20-1; DNA: TGCAGTGCTAGAGAGGGGGAACGGACCTACGAGCAGTACTTC; CDR3: CSAREGERTYEQYF
D: TRBD1; size: many; J: TRBJ1-5; V: TRBV6-5; DNA: TGTGCCAGCAGCTTGGGACAGGGCGAGCAGCCCCAGCATTTT; CDR3: CASSLGQGEQPQHF
D: TRBD1; size: few; J: TRBJ2-3; V: TRBV25-1; DNA: TGTGCCAGCAGCGCCTACAGGGGGCAAGCAGATACGCAGTATTTT; CDR3: CASSAYRGQADTQYF
D: TRBD1; size: many; J: TRBJ2-7; V: TRBV27; DNA: TGTGCCACCACCCGGGACAGGGCTCCCTACGAGCAGTACTTC; CDR3: CATTRDRAPYEQYF
D: TRBD1; size: few; J: TRBJ2-2; V: TRBV29-1; DNA: TGCAGCGGAGCCCTCCGACAGGGGACCAACACCGGGGAGCTGTTTTTT; CDR3: CSGALRQGTNTGELFF
D: TRBD1; size: few; J: TRBJ2-1; V: TRBV11-2; DNA: TGTGCCAGCAGCATTAGGACAGGGGGATCCTACAATGAGCAGTTCTTC; CDR3: CASSIRTGGSYNEQFF
D: -; size: many; J: TRBJ1-1; V: TRBV3-1; DNA: TGTGCCAGCAGCCAAGGGCGAGAAGCTTTCTTT; CDR3: CASSQGREAFF
D: -; size: -; J: TRBJ2-5; V: TRBV6-2/TRBV6-3; DNA: TGTGCCAGCAGTTACGGTCCGGGTGGGACCCAGTACTTC; CDR3: CASSYGPGGTQYF
D: -; size: -; J: TRBJ2-5; V: TRBV4-2; DNA: TGTGCCAGCAGCCCCACCGGGGTCCAAGAGACCCAGTACTTC; CDR3: CASSPTGVQETQYF
D: -; size: many; J: TRBJ1-2; V: TRBV20-1; DNA: TGCAGTGCTGCGCACGGCGGGCAGTATGGCTACACCTTC; CDR3: CSAAHGGQYGYTF
D: -; size: -; J: TRBJ2-3; V: TRBV30; DNA: TGTGCCTGGAGTGCTGGGACTAGCACAGATACGCAGTATTTT; CDR3: CAWSAGTSTDTQYF
D: -; size: -; J: TRBJ2-5; V: TRBV7-2; DNA: TGTGCCAGCAGCTTATATACAGAAGAGACCCAGTACTTC; CDR3: CASSLYTEETQYF
D: -; size: -; J: TRBJ1-4; V: TRBV28; DNA: TGTGCCAGCAGTAAGGGCAGGGCAAGGACTAATGAAAAACTGTTTTTT; CDR3: CASSKGRARTNEKLFF
D: -; size: -; J: TRBJ1-1; V: TRBV12-3/TRBV12-4; DNA: TGTGCCAGCAGGCCCTCCCTGTACTCTGAAGCTTTCTTT; CDR3: CASRPSLYSEAFF
D: TRBD1; size: many; J: TRBJ2-7; V: TRBV9; DNA: TGTGCCAGCAGCGAGGGGACAGGTTTCTACGAGCAGTACTTC; CDR3: CASSEGTGFYEQYF
D: -; size: -; J: TRBJ1-1; V: TRBV28; DNA: TGTGCCAGCAGTACGGGGCTCACTGAAGCTTTCTTT; CDR3: CASSTGLTEAFF
D: TRBD1; size: -; J: TRBJ1-4; V: TRBV7-2; DNA: TGTGCCAGCAGCACCGGACAGGGGGATGAAAAACTGTTTTTT; CDR3: CASSTGQGDEKLFF
D: TRBD2; size: -; J: TRBJ2-1; V: TRBV7-9; DNA: TGTGCCAGCAGCCATCGAGGTAGCGGGGGAAATGAGCAGTTCTTC; CDR3: CASSHRGSGGNEQFF
D: -; size: few; J: TRBJ1-2; V: TRBV28; DNA: TGTGCCAGCCTTTCCGGGACCCCACTCGTGGACTATGGCTACACCTTC; CDR3: CASLSGTPLVDYGYTF
D: -; size: many; J: TRBJ1-4; V: TRBV25-1; DNA: TGTGCCAGCACCGAGGGAGGGTTTAATGAAAAACTGTTTTTT; CDR3: CASTEGGFNEKLFF
D: -; size: few; J: TRBJ1-1; V: TRBV5-1; DNA: TGCGCCAGCAGCTTGACAGTGACGAACACTGAAGCTTTCTTT; CDR3: CASSLTVTNTEAFF
D: -; size: many; J: TRBJ1-4; V: TRBV5-4; DNA: TGTGCCAGCAGCCGTACCCACGCAACTAATGAAAAACTGTTTTTT; CDR3: CASSRTHATNEKLFF
D: -; size: few; J: TRBJ2-7; V: TRBV6-6; DNA: TGTGCCAGCAGACGCGCCGAGGGATACTACGAGCAGTACTTC; CDR3: CASRRAEGYYEQYF
D: -; size: -; J: TRBJ2-2; V: TRBV5-1; DNA: TGCGCCAGCACCACCGGGAAAACGAACACCGGGGAGCTGTTTTTT; CDR3: CASTTGKTNTGELFF
D: -; size: -; J: TRBJ1-1; V: TRBV7-8; DNA: TGTGCCAGCAGCTTTAGTACAGGGTCGTTGATCCTGTTT; CDR3: CASSFSTGSLILF
D: -; size: few; J: TRBJ1-1; V: TRBV6-2/TRBV6-3; DNA: TGTGCCAGCAGTGTGACAGGAAACACTGAAGCTTTCTTT; CDR3: CASSVTGNTEAFF
D: -; size: few; J: TRBJ2-1; V: TRBV11-1; DNA: TGTGCCAGCAGCCTCCGGCCAGAGGGCAATGAGCAGTTCTTC; CDR3: CASSLRPEGNEQFF
D: -; size: many; J: TRBJ2-1; V: TRBV7-9; DNA: TGTGCCAGCAGCTTAAACGTGTGGGGGGGCCGGAATGAGCAGTTCTTC; CDR3: CASSLNVWGGRNEQFF
D: -; size: few; J: TRBJ2-4; V: TRBV10-3; DNA: TGTGCCATCAGTGAGTCCGCAACCAAAAACATTCAGTACTTC; CDR3: CAISESATKNIQYF
D: TRBD2; size: many; J: TRBJ2-1; V: TRBV7-6; DNA: TGTGCCAGCAGCATCGGGACTAGTAATGAGCAGTTCTTC; CDR3: CASSIGTSNEQFF
D: TRBD1; size: -; J: TRBJ1-1; V: TRBV3-1; DNA: TGTGCCAGCAGCCAAGAAGGGGGCATCAACACTGAAGCTTTCTTT; CDR3: CASSQEGGINTEAFF
D: -; size: many; J: TRBJ2-1; V: TRBV3-1; DNA: TGTGCCAGCAGCCATCGTATAGGGGAGCAGTTCTTC; CDR3: CASSHRIGEQFF
D: -; size: many; J: TRBJ2-7; V: TRBV7-2; DNA: TGTGCCAGCAGCCGCTCCGGGTTTTCGGAGCAGTACTTC; CDR3: CASSRSGFSEQYF
D: -; size: once; J: TRBJ2-3; V: TRBV19; DNA: TGTGCCAGTAGTATAGTTCAGGGAAGCACAGATACGCAGTATTTT; CDR3: CASSIVQGSTDTQYF
D: TRBD1; size: many; J: TRBJ2-7; V: TRBV7-2; DNA: TGTGCCAGCAGCCCGGACAGGGGGGTGCGCGAGCAGTACTTC; CDR3: CASSPDRGVREQYF